The source of this TCR beta chain is a study of OX40 agonist ivuxolimab in advanced cancers. Whole-study results and caveats: The 0.1-3.0 mg/kg partial responders had among the lowest clonal expansion.

V lost 4 bases to trimming and J lost 0 bases, with 10 bases between them. CDR3 size: 15 residues. Germline-derived CDR1 and CDR2 are LNHDA and SQIVND (reference sequence). Turning to this clone: Its antigen is still unknown.

Only in-frame clones appear in the TCRdb table, and some are missing; sequencing was by immunoSEQ multiplex PCR. Here the sample spans tens of thousands of clones, roughly nine tenths being singletons. The receptor was isolated from an adult with an advanced solid tumor such as melanoma, head and neck, liver or kidney cancer. The starting material was CD4+ or CD8+ T cells sorted from blood, obtained in a trial of the OX40 agonist ivuxolimab. J is TRBJ1-5 and V is TRBV19; D not certain. The CDR3 here is CASSTFDVSNQPQHF. In DNA, the CDR3 is TGTGCCAGTAGTACCTTCGACGTTAGCAATCAGCCCCAGCATTTT.